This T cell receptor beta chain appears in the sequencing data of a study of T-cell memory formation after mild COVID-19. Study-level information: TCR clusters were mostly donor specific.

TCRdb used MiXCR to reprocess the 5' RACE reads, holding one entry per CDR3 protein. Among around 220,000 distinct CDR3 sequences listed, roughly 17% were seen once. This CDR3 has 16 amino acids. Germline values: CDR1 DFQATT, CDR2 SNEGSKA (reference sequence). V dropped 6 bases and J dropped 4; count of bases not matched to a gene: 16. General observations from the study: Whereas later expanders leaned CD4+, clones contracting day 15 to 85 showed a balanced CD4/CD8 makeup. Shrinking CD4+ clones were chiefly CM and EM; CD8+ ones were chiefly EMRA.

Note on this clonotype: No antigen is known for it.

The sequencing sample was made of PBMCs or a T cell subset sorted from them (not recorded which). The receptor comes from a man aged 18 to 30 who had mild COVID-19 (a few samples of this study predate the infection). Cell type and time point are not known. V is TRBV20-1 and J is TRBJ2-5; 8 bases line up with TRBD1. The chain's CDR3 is CSAQGASRGLGETQYF. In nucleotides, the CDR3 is TGCAGTGCCCAGGGGGCGTCCAGGGGGCTTGGAGAGACCCAGTACTTC.